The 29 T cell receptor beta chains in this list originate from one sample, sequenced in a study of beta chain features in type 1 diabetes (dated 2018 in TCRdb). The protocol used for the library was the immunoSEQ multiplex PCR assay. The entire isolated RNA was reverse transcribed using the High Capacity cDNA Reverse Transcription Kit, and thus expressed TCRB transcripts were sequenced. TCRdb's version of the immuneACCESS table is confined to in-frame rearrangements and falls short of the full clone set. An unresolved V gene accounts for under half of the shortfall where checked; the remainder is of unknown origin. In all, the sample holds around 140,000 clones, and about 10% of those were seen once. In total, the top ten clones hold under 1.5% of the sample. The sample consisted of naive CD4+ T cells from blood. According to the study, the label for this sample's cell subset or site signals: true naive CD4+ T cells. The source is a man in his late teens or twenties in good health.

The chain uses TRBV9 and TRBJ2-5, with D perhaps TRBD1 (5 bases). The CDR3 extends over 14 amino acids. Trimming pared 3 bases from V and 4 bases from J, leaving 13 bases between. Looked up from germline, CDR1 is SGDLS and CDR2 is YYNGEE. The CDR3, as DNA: TGTGCCAGCAGCGAAGGACCAGGGCCAGAGACCCAGTACTTC. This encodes CASSEGPGPETQYF. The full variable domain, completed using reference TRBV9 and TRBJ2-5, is DSGVTQTPKHLITATGQRVTLRCSPRSGDLSVYWYQQSLDQGLQFLIQYYNGEERAKGNILERFSAQQFPDLHSELNLSSLELGDSALYFCASSEGPGPETQYFGPGTRLLVL.

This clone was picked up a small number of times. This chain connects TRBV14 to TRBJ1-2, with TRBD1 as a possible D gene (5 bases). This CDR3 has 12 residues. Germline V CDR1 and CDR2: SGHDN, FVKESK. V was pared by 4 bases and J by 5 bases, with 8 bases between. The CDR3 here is CASSPGGYGYTF. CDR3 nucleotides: TGTGCCAGCAGCCCTGGGGGGTATGGCTACACCTTC.

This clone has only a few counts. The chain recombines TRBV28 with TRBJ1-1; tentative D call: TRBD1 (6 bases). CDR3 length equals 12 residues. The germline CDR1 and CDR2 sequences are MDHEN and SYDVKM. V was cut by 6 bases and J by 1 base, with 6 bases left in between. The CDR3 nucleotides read TGTGCCAGCAGAGGGGGGAACACTGAAGCTTTCTTT. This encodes CASRGGNTEAFF.

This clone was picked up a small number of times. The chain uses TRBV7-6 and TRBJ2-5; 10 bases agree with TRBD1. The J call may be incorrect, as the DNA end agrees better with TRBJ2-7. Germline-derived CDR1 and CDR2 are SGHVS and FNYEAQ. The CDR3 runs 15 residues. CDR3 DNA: TGTGCCAGCAGCTTAGCCGGGACAGGGGTCTACGAGCAGTACTTC. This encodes CASSLAGTGVYEQYF.

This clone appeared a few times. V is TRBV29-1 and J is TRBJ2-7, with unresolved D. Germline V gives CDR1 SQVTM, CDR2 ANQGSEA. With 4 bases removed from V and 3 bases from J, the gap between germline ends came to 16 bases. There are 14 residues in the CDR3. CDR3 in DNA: TGCAGCGTTGTGTCAGTATTCAGCGACTACGAGCAGTACTTC. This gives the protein CSVVSVFSDYEQYF.

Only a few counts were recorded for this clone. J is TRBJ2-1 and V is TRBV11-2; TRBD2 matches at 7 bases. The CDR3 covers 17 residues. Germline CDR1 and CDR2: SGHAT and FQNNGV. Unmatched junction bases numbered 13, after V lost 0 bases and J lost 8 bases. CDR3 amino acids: CASSLDPPGLPRDEQFF. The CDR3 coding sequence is TGTGCCAGCAGCTTAGATCCTCCGGGACTACCCAGGGATGAGCAGTTCTTC.

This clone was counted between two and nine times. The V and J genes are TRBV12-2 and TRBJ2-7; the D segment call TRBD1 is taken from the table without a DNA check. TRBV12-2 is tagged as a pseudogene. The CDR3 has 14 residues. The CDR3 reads CASRLVGRGYEQYF. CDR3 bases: TGTGCAAGTCGCTTAGTAGGCAGGGGCTACGAGCAGTACTTC.

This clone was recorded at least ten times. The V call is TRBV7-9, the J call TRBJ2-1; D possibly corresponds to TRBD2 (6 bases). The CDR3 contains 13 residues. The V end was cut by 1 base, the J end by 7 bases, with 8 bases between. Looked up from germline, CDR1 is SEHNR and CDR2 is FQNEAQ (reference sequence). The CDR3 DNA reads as TGTGCCAGCAGCTTAGAACTAGCAAATGAGCAGTTCTTC. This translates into CASSLELANEQFF.

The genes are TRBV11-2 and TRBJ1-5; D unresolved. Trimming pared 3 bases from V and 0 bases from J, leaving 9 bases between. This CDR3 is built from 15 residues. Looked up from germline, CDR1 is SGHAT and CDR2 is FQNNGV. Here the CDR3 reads CASSFVGGSNQPQHF. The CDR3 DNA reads TGTGCCAGCAGCTTCGTTGGCGGTAGCAATCAGCCCCAGCATTTT.

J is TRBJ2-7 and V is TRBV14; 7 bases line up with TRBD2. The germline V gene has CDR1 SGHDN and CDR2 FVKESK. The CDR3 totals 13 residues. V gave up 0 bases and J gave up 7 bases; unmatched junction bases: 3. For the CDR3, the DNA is TGTGCCAGCAGCCAAGAATTCGGGAGGGAGCAGTACTTC. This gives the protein CASSQEFGREQYF.

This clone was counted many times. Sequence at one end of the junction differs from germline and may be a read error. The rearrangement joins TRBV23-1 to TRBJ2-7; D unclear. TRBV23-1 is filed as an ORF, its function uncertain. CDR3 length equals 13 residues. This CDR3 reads CASSQPDSHEQYF. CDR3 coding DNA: TGCGCCAGCAGTCAGCCAGACTCCCACGAGCAGTACTTC.

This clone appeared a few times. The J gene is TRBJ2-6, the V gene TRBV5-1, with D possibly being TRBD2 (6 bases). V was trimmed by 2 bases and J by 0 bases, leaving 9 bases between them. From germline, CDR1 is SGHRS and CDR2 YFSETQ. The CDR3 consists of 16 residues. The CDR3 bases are TGCGCCAGCAGCTTCGGGGGTAACTCTGGGGCCAACGTCCTGACTTTC. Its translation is CASSFGGNSGANVLTF.

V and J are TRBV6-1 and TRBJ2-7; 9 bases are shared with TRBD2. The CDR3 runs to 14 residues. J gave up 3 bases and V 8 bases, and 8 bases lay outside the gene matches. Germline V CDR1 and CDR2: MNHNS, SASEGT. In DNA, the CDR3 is TGTGCCAGCCCCAAGGGACTAGCAAGCTACGAGCAGTACTTC. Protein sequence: CASPKGLASYEQYF.

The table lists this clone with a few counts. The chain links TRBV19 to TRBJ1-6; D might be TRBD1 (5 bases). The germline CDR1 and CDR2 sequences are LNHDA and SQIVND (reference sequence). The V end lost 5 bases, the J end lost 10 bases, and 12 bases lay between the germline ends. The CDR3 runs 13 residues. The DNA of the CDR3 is TGTGCCAGTAGTCGGACATACGGATCACCCCTCCACTTT. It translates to CASSRTYGSPLHF.

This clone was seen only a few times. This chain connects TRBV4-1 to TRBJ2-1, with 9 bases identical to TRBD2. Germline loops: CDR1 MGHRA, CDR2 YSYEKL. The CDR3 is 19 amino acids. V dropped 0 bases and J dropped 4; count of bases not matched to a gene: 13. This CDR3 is CASSQDQGGGATGYNEQFF. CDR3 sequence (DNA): TGCGCCAGCAGCCAAGATCAAGGCGGGGGGGCGACGGGATACAATGAGCAGTTCTTC.

The CDR3 spells CASSPGDSTDTQYF. The CDR3 DNA reads TGTGCCAGCAGTCCAGGGGATAGCACAGATACGCAGTATTTT. The V gene is TRBV6-1, the J gene TRBJ2-3; tentative D call: TRBD1 (6 bases). V lost 5 bases, J lost 0 bases, and 9 bases lay in between. The CDR3 sequence is 14 residues long. CDR1 MNHNS and CDR2 SASEGT come from the germline V gene.

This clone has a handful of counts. CDR3 in amino acids: CASRGMGAVKTQYF. The CDR3 region has the DNA TGTGCCAGCCGCGGAATGGGGGCTGTGAAGACCCAGTACTTC. The V gene is TRBV6-5, the J gene TRBJ2-5; the D gene is possibly TRBD1 (6 bases). The germline V gene has CDR1 MNHEY and CDR2 SVGAGI. V lost 8 bases and J lost 6, with 19 bases in between. CDR3 length: 14 amino acids.

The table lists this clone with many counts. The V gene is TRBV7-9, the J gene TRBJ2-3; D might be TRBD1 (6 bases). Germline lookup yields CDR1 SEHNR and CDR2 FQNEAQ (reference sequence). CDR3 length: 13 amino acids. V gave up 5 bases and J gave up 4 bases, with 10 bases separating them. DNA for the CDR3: TGTGCCAGCAGCACCACAGGGTCAGATACGCAGTATTTT. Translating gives CASSTTGSDTQYF.

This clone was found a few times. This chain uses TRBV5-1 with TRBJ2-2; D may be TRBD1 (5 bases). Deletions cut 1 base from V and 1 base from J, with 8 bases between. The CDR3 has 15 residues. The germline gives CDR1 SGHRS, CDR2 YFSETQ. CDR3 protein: CASSLLGQNTGELFF. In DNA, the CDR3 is TGCGCCAGCAGCTTGTTGGGGCAGAACACCGGGGAGCTGTTTTTT. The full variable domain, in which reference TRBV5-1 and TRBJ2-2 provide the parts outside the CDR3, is KAGVTQTPRYLIKTRGQQVTLSCSPISGHRSVSWYQQTPGQGLQFLFEYFSETQRNKGNFPGRFSGRQFSNSRSEMNVSTLELGDSALYLCASSLLGQNTGELFFGEGSRLTVL.

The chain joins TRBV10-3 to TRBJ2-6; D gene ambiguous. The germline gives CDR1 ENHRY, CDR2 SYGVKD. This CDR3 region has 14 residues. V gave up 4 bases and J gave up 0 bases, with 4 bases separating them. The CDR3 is CAISASSGANVLTF. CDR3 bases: TGTGCCATCAGTGCCTCCTCTGGGGCCAACGTCCTGACTTTC.

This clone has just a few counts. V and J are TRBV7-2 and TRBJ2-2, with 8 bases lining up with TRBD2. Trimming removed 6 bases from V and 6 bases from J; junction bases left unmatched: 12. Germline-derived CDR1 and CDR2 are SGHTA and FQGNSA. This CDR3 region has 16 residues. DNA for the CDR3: TGTGCCAGCAGACTAACGGGGGGGCCCGGTGCCGGGGAGCTGTTTTTT. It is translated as CASRLTGGPGAGELFF. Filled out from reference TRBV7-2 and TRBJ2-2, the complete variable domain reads GAGVSQSPSNKVTEKGKDVELRCDPISGHTALYWYRQSLGQGLEFLIYFQGNSAPDKSGLPSDRFSAERTGGSVSTLTIQRTQQEDSAVYLCASRLTGGPGAGELFFGEGSRLTVL.

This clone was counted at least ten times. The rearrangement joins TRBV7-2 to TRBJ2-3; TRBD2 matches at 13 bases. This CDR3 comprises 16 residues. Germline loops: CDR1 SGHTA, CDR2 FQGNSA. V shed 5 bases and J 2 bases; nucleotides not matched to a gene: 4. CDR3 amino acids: CASSRTSGGLTDTQYF. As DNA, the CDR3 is TGTGCCAGCAGCCGGACTAGCGGGGGACTCACAGATACGCAGTATTTT.

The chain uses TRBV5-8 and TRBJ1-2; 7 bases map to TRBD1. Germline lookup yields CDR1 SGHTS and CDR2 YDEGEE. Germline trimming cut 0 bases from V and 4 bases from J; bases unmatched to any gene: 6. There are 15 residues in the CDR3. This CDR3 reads CASSLEWTGSYGYTF. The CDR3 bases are TGTGCCAGCAGCTTGGAATGGACAGGTTCCTATGGCTACACCTTC.

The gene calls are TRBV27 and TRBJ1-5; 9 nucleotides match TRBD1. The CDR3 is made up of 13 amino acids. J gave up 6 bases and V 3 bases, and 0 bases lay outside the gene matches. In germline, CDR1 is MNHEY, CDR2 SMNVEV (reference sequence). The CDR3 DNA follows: TGTGCCAGCAGTTTGGACAGGGGTCAGCCCCAGCATTTT. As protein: CASSLDRGQPQHF.

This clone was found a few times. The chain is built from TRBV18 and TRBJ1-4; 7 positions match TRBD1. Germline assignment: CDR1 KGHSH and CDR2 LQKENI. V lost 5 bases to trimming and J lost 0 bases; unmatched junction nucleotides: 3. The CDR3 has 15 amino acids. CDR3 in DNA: TGTGCCAGCTCAGTAGGGACAGCAACTAATGAAAAACTGTTTTTT. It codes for CASSVGTATNEKLFF.

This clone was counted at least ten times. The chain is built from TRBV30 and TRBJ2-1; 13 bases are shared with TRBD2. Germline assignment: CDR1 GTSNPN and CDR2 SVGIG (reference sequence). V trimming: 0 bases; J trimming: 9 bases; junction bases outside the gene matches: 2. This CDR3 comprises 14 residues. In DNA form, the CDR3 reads TGTGCCTGGAGTGTACTAGCGGGGGGGGCTGAGCAGTTCTTC. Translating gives CAWSVLAGGAEQFF.

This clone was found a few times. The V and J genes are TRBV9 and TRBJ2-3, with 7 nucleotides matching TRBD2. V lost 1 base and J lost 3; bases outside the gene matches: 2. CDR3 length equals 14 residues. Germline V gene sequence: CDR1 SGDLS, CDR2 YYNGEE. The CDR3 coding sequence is TGTGCCAGCAGCGTAAGAGCGGGGACAGATACGCAGTATTTT. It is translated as CASSVRAGTDTQYF.

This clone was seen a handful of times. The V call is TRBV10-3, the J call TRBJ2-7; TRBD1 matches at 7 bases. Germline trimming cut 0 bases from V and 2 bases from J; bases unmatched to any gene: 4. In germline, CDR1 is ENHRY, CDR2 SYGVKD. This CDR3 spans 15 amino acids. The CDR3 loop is CAISESTGAPYEQYF. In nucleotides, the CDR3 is TGTGCCATCAGTGAGTCTACAGGGGCACCCTACGAGCAGTACTTC.

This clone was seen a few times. The CDR3 DNA sequence: TGTGCCAGCAGACAGGGTTTCGGCACTGAAGCTTTCTTT. Protein product: CASRQGFGTEAFF. The chain carries TRBV6-4 and TRBJ1-1; D may be TRBD1 (6 bases). The V gene's germline CDR1 is MRHNA and CDR2 SNTAGT. V lost 6 bases and J 4 bases, leaving 12 bases between the germline ends. The CDR3 is 13 residues long.